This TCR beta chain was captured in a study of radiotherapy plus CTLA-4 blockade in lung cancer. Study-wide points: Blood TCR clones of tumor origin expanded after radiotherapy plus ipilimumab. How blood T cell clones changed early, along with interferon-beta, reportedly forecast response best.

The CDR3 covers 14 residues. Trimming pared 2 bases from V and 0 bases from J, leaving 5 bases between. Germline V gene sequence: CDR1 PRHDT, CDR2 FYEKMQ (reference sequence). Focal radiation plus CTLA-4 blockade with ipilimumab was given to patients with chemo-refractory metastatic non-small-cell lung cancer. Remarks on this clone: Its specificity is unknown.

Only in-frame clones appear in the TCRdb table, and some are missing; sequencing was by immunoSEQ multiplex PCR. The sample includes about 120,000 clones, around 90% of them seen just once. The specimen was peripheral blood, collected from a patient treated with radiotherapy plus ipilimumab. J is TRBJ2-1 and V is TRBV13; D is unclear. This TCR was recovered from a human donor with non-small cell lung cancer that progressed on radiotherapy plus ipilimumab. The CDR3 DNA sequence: TGTGCCAGCAGCTTAAGAAGCTCCTACAATGAGCAGTTCTTC. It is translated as CASSLRSSYNEQFF. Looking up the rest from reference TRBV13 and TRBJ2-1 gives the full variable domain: AAGVIQSPRHLIKEKRETATLKCYPIPRHDTVYWYQQGPGQDPQFLISFYEKMQSDKGSIPDRFSAQQFSDYHSELNMSSLELGDSALYFCASSLRSSYNEQFFGPGTRLTVL.